This TCR beta chain was recovered during a study of Ad26.COV2.S vaccination and SARS-CoV-2 variants. On the study more broadly: The vaccine Ad26.COV2.S was put into the muscle once, or twice with 56 days between.

The data were produced by immunoSEQ multiplex PCR, yet TCRdb's version contains in-frame clones alone and is incomplete. The sample includes 350,000 to 500,000 clones, roughly 91% seen only once; the top ten take roughly 4.3%. Treatment here: roughly 18 received Ad26.COV2.S at low or high dose, single or two shots; about five received placebo; per-sample allocation not given. Sampling was performed 63 days after the first vaccine or placebo injection. This clonotype originated in a person between 18 and 65 years old who received the Ad26.COV2.S COVID-19 vaccine or a placebo. Source: peripheral blood, taken in a trial of Ad26.COV2.S vaccine versus placebo.

CDR3 residues: CASRSMGQGADEQYF. CDR3 sequence (DNA): TGTGCAAGTCGCTCTATGGGACAGGGGGCAGACGAGCAGTACTTC. The chain employs TRBV12-2 and TRBJ2-7; the table calls TRBD1, which could not be checked here. TRBV12-2 is reported as a pseudogene. The CDR3 has 15 amino acids.